This T cell receptor beta chain originates from a study of glioma-infiltrating T cells. Study-level findings and limits: Only very few CDR3 sequences appeared in both tissue and blood.

Comments on this clonotype: Antigen: not known. A much larger clone lies a single base off, so this may be a read error.

TCR alpha and beta CDR3 regions were amplified from RNA using iRepertoire nested multiplex PCR. TCRdb ran MiXCR on the multiplex PCR reads and lists one entry per CDR3 protein. Of approximately 110,000 distinct CDR3 sequences detected, roughly 23% appear once; the ten largest clones hold over 12%. The CDR3 has 14 residues. Looked up from germline, CDR1 is LNHNV and CDR2 is YYDKDF (reference sequence). Sequences were obtained from glioma tissue, nonneoplastic brain tissue, or PBMCs (not recorded which). The V call is TRBV15, the J call TRBJ1-6; D is ambiguous. This sequence originates from a human donor with low-grade glioma or glioblastoma, undergoing nonglioma brain surgery, or in good health (not recorded which). This CDR3 is CATSISVGDSHLHF. The CDR3 DNA follows: TGTGCCACCAGCATCTCGGTAGGAGATTCACACCTCCACTTT.